This T cell receptor (beta chain) was documented in a study of T cell repertoires in MIS-A myocarditis. CDR3 length: 14 amino acids. The V gene's germline CDR1 is MDHEN and CDR2 SYDVKM. V gave up 7 bases and J gave up 3 bases, with 16 bases separating them. Sequencing used immunoSEQ multiplex PCR; TCRdb keeps in-frame clones, though not all of them. The sample contains around 12,000 clones, approximately 80% of which appear only once. What was sequenced was right ventricle heart tissue obtained at autopsy. The V and J genes are TRBV28 and TRBJ2-7; tentatively, D is TRBD2 (7 bases). The clonotype was recovered from a man in his late teens or twenties with fulminant myocarditis from multisystem inflammatory syndrome in adults (MIS-A) after COVID-19. CDR3 bases: TGTGCCAGCAACCAACAGGGAGGGTTCTACGAGCAGTACTTC. Translation gives CASNQQGGFYEQYF.